The clone carrying this T cell receptor (beta chain) has just a few counts. What it recognizes is unknown. These data belong to a study of T-cell memory formation after mild COVID-19. Regarding the study as a whole: Contracting CD4+ clones were located mainly in CM and EM, and CD8+ clones in EMRA.

5'RACE, which relied on constant-segment primers, yielded TCR alpha and TCR beta cDNA libraries carrying sample barcodes and UMIs. TCRdb itself ran the 5' RACE reads through MiXCR, one entry per CDR3 protein. The sample carries about 540,000 distinct CDR3 sequences, around 21% recorded once. Material: PBMCs or a T cell subset sorted from them (not recorded which). The source is an adult woman who had mild COVID-19 (a few samples of this study predate the infection). Cell type and time point are not known.

DNA of the CDR3: TGTGCCAGCAGTTACCCCGCAGAAACTTACGAGCAGTACTTC. The encoded protein is CASSYPAETYEQYF. The V gene is TRBV6-2 or TRBV6-3, the J gene TRBJ2-7; no firm D call. Germline-derived CDR1 and CDR2 are MNHEY and SVGEGT. Trimming cost V 2 bases and J 4 bases, with 12 bases left between them. The CDR3 runs to 14 residues.